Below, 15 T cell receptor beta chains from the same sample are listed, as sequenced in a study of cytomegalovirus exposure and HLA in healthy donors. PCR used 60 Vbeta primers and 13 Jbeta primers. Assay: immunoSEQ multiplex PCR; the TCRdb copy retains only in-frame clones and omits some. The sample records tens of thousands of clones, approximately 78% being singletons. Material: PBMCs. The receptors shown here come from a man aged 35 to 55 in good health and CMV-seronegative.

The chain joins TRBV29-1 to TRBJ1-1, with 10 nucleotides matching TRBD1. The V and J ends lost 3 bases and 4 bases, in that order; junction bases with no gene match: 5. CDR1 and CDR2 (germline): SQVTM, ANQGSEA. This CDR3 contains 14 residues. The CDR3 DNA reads TGCAGCGTTGAGAGAGACAGGGGGCTCACTGAAGCTTTCTTT. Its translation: CSVERDRGLTEAFF.

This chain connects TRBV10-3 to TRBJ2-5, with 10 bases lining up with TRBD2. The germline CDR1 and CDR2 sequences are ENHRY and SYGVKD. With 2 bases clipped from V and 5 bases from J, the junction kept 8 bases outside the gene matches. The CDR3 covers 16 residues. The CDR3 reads CAISEAGTSEGETQYF. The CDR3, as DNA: TGTGCCATCAGTGAGGCCGGGACTAGCGAGGGTGAGACCCAGTACTTC.

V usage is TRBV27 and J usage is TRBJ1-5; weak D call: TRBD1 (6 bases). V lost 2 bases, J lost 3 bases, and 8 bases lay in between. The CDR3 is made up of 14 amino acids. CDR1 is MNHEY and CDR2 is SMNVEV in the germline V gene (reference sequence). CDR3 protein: CASSLRDTNQPQHF. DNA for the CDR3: TGTGCCAGCAGTTTAAGGGACACCAATCAGCCCCAGCATTTT.

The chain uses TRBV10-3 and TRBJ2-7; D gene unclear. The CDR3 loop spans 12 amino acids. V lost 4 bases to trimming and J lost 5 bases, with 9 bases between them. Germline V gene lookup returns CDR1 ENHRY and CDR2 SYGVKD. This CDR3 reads CAISGPMDEQYF. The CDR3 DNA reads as TGTGCCATCAGTGGGCCCATGGACGAGCAGTACTTC.

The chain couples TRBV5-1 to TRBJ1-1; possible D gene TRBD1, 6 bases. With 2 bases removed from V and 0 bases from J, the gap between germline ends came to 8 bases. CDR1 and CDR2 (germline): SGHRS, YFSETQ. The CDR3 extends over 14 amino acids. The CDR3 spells CASSLQGMNTEAFF. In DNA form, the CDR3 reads TGCGCCAGCAGCTTACAGGGAATGAACACTGAAGCTTTCTTT.

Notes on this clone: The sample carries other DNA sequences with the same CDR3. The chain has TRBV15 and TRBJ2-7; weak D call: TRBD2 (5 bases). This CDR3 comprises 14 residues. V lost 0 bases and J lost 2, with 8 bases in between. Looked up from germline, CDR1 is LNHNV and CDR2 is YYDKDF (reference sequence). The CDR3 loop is CATSRDPGTYEQYF. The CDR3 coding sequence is TGTGCCACCAGCAGAGATCCGGGGACCTACGAGCAGTACTTC. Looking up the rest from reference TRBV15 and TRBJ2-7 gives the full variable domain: DAMVIQNPRYQVTQFGKPVTLSCSQTLNHNVMYWYQQKSSQAPKLLFHYYDKDFNNEADTPDNFQSRRPNTSFCFLDIRSPGLGDTAMYLCATSRDPGTYEQYFGPGTRLTVT.

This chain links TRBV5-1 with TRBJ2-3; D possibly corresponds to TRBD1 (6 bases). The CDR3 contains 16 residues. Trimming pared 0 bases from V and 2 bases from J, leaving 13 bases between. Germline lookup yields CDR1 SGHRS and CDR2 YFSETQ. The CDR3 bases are TGCGCCAGCAGCTTGGGGGTCACAGGGTTCACAGATACGCAGTATTTT. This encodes CASSLGVTGFTDTQYF.

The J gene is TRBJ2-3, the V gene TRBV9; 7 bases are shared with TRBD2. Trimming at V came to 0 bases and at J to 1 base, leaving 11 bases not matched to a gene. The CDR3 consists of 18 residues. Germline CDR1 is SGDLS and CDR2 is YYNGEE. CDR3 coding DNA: TGTGCCAGCAGCGTAGAGGGAGGGTCATTGGGGGGCACAGATACGCAGTATTTT. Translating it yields CASSVEGGSLGGTDTQYF.

In nucleotides, the CDR3 is TGTGCCAGCAGCTTAGATTTGGCAGGGGTGGCTTTCTTT. Encoded protein: CASSLDLAGVAFF. The chain joins TRBV11-2 to TRBJ1-1; D may be TRBD1 (6 bases). Germline loops: CDR1 SGHAT, CDR2 FQNNGV. The CDR3 has 13 amino acids. V lost 0 bases to trimming and J lost 11 bases, with 13 bases between them.

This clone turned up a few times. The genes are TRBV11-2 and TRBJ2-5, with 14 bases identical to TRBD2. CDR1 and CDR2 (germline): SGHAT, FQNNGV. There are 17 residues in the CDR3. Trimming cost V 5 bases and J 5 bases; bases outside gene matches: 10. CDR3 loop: CASSVTGTSGSRETQYF. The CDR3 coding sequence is TGTGCCAGCAGCGTAACCGGGACTAGCGGGAGTAGGGAGACCCAGTACTTC.

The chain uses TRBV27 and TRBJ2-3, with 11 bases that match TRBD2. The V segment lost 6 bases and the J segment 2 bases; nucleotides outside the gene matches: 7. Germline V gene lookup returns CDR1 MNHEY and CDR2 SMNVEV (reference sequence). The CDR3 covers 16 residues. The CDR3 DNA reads TGTGCCAGCAGCTTCCTAGCGGGGGGCGCCACAGATACGCAGTATTTT. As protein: CASSFLAGGATDTQYF.

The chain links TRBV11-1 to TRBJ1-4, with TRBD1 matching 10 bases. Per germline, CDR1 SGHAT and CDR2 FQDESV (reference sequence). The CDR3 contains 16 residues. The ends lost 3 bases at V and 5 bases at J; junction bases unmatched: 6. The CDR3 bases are TGTGCCAGCAGCTTTAATCGGACAGGGGGGAATGAAAAACTGTTTTTT. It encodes CASSFNRTGGNEKLFF.

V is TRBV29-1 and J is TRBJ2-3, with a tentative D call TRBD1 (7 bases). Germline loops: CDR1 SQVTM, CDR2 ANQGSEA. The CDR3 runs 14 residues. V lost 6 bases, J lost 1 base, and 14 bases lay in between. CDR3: CSVRRGVGTDTQYF. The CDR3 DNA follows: TGCAGCGTGCGCAGGGGGGTGGGCACAGATACGCAGTATTTT.

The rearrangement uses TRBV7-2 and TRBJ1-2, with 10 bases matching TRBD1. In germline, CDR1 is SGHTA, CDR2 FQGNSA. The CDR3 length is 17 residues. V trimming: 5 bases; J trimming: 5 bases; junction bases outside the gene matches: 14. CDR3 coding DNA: TGTGCCAGCAGCCCGGGACAGGGGCGGGGAACCTTTTATGGCTACACCTTC. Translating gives CASSPGQGRGTFYGYTF.

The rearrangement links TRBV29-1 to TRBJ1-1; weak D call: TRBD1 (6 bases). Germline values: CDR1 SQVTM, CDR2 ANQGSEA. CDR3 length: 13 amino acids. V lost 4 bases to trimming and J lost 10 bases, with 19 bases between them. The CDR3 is CSVVFDGQLVAFF. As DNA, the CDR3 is TGCAGCGTTGTCTTTGACGGACAGCTCGTAGCTTTCTTT.